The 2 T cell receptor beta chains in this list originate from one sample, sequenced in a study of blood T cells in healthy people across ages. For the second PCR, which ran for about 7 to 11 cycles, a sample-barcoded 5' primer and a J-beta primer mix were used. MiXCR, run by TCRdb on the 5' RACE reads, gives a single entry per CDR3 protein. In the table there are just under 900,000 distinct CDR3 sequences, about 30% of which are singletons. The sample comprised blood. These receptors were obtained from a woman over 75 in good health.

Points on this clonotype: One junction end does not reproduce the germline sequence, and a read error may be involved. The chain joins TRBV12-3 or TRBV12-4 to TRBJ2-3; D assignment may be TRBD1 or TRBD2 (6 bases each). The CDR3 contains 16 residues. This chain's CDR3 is CASSLAGGARTDMQYF. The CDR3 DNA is TGTGCCAGCAGTTTAGCGGGAGGAGCTCGGACAGATATGCAGTATTTT.

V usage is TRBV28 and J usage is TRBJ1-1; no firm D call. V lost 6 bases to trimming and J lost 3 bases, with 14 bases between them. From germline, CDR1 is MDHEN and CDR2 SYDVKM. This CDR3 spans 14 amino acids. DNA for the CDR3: TGTGCCAGCAGCCTCCCTCTCCGGGACACTGAAGCTTTCTTT. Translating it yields CASSLPLRDTEAFF.